The 15 T cell receptor beta chains presented below share a single source sample, sequenced in a study of cytotoxic CD8 clonotypes in ibrutinib-treated CLL. The assay was immunoSEQ multiplex PCR, and TCRdb's table has in-frame clones only and misses some. The table includes roughly 250,000 clones, 70% detected once. The starting material was PBMCs, obtained after 24 months of ibrutinib treatment. Source of these receptors: a human donor with chronic lymphocytic leukemia.

This clone was counted once. The gene calls are TRBV28 and TRBJ1-2; 7 bases are a match to TRBD1. This CDR3 spans 15 amino acids. Germline V gene data show CDR1 as MDHEN and CDR2 as SYDVKM. V gave up 2 bases and J gave up 1 base; unmatched junction bases: 4. The CDR3 DNA sequence: TGTGCCAGCAGTTTAAGGACAGGACTTAACTATGGCTACACCTTC. The encoded protein is CASSLRTGLNYGYTF.

This sequence joins TRBV11-2 and TRBJ2-3; D unclear. The germline V gene has CDR1 SGHAT and CDR2 FQNNGV. V gave up 0 bases and J gave up 3 bases, with 4 bases separating them. The length of the CDR3 is 13 residues. CDR3 DNA sequence: TGTGCCAGCAGCTTAGATCTTACAGATACGCAGTATTTT. It encodes CASSLDLTDTQYF. Drawing the rest from reference TRBV11-2 and TRBJ2-3, the complete variable domain is EAGVAQSPRYKIIEKRQSVAFWCNPISGHATLYWYQQILGQGPKLLIQFQNNGVVDDSQLPKDRFSAERLKGVDSTLKIQPAKLEDSAVYLCASSLDLTDTQYFGPGTRLTVL.

V and J are TRBV4-3 and TRBJ2-3, with a tentative D call TRBD2 (5 bases). Trimming took 4 bases from V and 1 from J, leaving 33 bases between them. CDR3 size: 22 residues. Germline CDR1 is LGHNA and CDR2 is YSLEER. The CDR3 reads CASSPTTESIEGVPSRTDTQYF. In DNA form, the CDR3 reads TGCGCCAGCAGCCCCACTACGGAGTCGATTGAGGGAGTCCCTTCCCGCACAGATACGCAGTATTTT.

The rearrangement joins TRBV9 to TRBJ2-1; possibly TRBD1 for D (6 bases). V lost 1 base and J 7 bases, leaving 18 bases between the germline ends. This CDR3 has 16 residues. Germline CDR1 reads SGDLS; CDR2 reads YYNGEE. The CDR3 here is CASSVLGARRGNEQFF. In DNA, the CDR3 is TGTGCCAGCAGCGTACTTGGCGCTAGAAGGGGGAATGAGCAGTTCTTC.

The genes are TRBV7-2 and TRBJ2-3, with a tentative D call TRBD1 (5 bases). From germline, CDR1 is SGHTA and CDR2 FQGNSA. V lost 0 bases to trimming and J lost 5 bases, with 9 bases between them. This CDR3 contains 14 residues. The CDR3 nucleotides read TGTGCCAGCAGCTTAGCAGGGGTGAAAGATACGCAGTATTTT. Translating it yields CASSLAGVKDTQYF.

The chain employs TRBV11-2 and TRBJ2-7; D is unresolved. This CDR3 has 14 residues. Germline loops: CDR1 SGHAT, CDR2 FQNNGV. V lost 6 bases to trimming and J lost 2 bases, with 14 bases between them. In DNA, the CDR3 is TGTGCCAGCAGACCCGACGGGCTAGCCTACGAGCAGTACTTC. Residues: CASRPDGLAYEQYF.

The CDR3, as DNA: TGTGCCTGGAGTGTGGCCGCGCCCTCCTACGAGCAGTACTTC. Its translation is CAWSVAAPSYEQYF. The chain couples TRBV30 to TRBJ2-7; no reliable D call. The length of the CDR3 is 14 residues. Germline V gives CDR1 GTSNPN, CDR2 SVGIG (reference sequence). V lost 0 bases to trimming and J lost 0 bases, with 9 bases between them.

This clone was detected only a few times. The genes are TRBV29-1 and TRBJ2-5; the D call may be TRBD1 or TRBD2 (6 bases each). V dropped 5 bases and J dropped 3 bases, with 16 bases sitting between them. CDR3 length: 14 residues. Per the germline V gene, CDR1 is SQVTM and CDR2 is ANQGSEA. The CDR3: CSVMWAGEEETQYF. CDR3 coding DNA: TGCAGCGTTATGTGGGCAGGGGAGGAAGAGACCCAGTACTTC.

V usage is TRBV7-3 and J usage is TRBJ2-1; D is unresolved. The CDR3 contains 11 residues. With 8 bases removed from V and 4 bases from J, the gap between germline ends came to 6 bases. Per germline, CDR1 SGHTA and CDR2 FQGTGA. The CDR3 reads CASGEYNEQFF. The CDR3 DNA reads as TGTGCCAGCGGGGAATACAATGAGCAGTTCTTC.

This clone was counted a single time. This rearrangement joins TRBV7-9 to TRBJ2-3, with D tentatively TRBD1 (6 bases). V was cut by 3 bases and J by 6 bases, with 16 bases left in between. This CDR3 comprises 15 residues. CDR1 is SEHNR, CDR2 FQNEAQ, per germline (reference sequence). CDR3 DNA sequence: TGTGCCAGCAGCTTTCAGGGGTCACTAACTGATACGCAGTATTTT. This gives the protein CASSFQGSLTDTQYF.

The genes are TRBV7-2 and TRBJ1-1, with no clear D. The V end was cut by 5 bases, the J end by 0 bases, with 10 bases between. Germline CDR1 and CDR2: SGHTA and FQGNSA. This CDR3 is built from 14 residues. CDR3 in amino acids: CASSLKRVNTEAFF. The CDR3 nucleotides are TGTGCCAGCAGCCTAAAGAGGGTGAACACTGAAGCTTTCTTT.

This clone came up once. This sequence joins TRBV30 and TRBJ1-5; weak D call: TRBD1 (6 bases). Trimming removed 0 bases from V and 2 bases from J, with 11 bases in between. This CDR3 contains 15 residues. CDR1 is GTSNPN, CDR2 SVGIG, per germline (reference sequence). DNA for the CDR3: TGTGCCTGGAGTGTTGGAGGGGGGGGCAATCAGCCCCAGCATTTT. It encodes CAWSVGGGGNQPQHF.

This clone was detected ten times or more. The V gene is TRBV28, the J gene TRBJ1-2; 7 nucleotides align to TRBD1. With V trimmed by 5 bases and J by 4 bases, 13 bases remained unmatched. Germline assignment: CDR1 MDHEN and CDR2 SYDVKM. The CDR3 length is 16 residues. CDR3 amino acids: CASSETGTADSYGYTF. The DNA of the CDR3 is TGTGCCAGCAGTGAAACGGGGACAGCGGATAGCTATGGCTACACCTTC.

The CDR3 nucleotides are TGTGCCAGCAGTTTTAGGGGGGCTAAGGGCACTGAAGCTTTCTTT. Protein: CASSFRGAKGTEAFF. V usage is TRBV27 and J usage is TRBJ1-1; tentatively, D is TRBD1 (6 bases). Trimming left V 3 bases short and J 4 bases short, with 15 bases between. Germline assignment: CDR1 MNHEY and CDR2 SMNVEV (reference sequence). The CDR3 consists of 15 residues.

CDR3: CASSAGLNQPQHF. CDR3 coding DNA: TGCGCCAGCAGTGCGGGGCTCAATCAGCCCCAGCATTTT. The rearrangement links TRBV10-1 to TRBJ1-5; D perhaps matches TRBD1 (5 bases). The V and J ends lost 4 bases and 3 bases respectively, with 7 bases between them. The CDR3 has 13 amino acids. From germline, CDR1 is WNHNN and CDR2 SYGVQD (reference sequence).